This TCR beta chain was captured in a study of T cell responses to AZD1222 COVID-19 vaccine. Study-wide results and limits: Donors in the cohort were predominantly white British and more often female, and clonal diversity was possibly underestimated.

As for this clone: Its antigen remains unknown.

The V gene's germline CDR1 is SGHNT and CDR2 YYREEE (reference sequence). The CDR3 contains 16 residues. Trimming at V came to 1 base and at J to 2 bases, leaving 9 bases not matched to a gene. Produced via immunoSEQ multiplex PCR; TCRdb's table is partial and in-frame only. In the table there are 110,000 to 150,000 clones, roughly 90% of which are singletons. This receptor was obtained from an adult in good health. The chain carries TRBV5-4 and TRBJ2-7; 7 nucleotides agree with TRBD2. The source was peripheral blood, collected on day 0 of AZD1222 vaccination. The CDR3 DNA follows: TGTGCCAGCAGCTTGACAAAGCTAGCGGCGACCTACGAGCAGTACTTC. Amino acids: CASSLTKLAATYEQYF.